One and the same sample provided the 3 T cell receptor beta chains below, sequenced in a study of CD8+ T cells in alopecia areata. The authors extracted RNA and reverse transcribed it into cDNA as the sequencing template. Clones were sequenced by immunoSEQ multiplex PCR, and TCRdb holds only the in-frame ones, with some missing. The data contain under 300,000 clones, around 67% of them seen just once; the ten biggest clones take up 1.2%. The specimen was CD4+ T cells sorted from blood, collected at week 0. The receptor source for this set is a human donor with alopecia areata.

This chain connects TRBV5-6 to TRBJ1-5, with D unclear. The CDR3 is 14 residues long. Trimming took 1 base from V and 3 from J, leaving 8 bases between them. Per the germline V gene, CDR1 is SGHDT and CDR2 is YYEEEE. The CDR3 is CASSLLQSNQPQHF. CDR3 DNA: TGTGCCAGCAGCTTGCTACAGTCCAATCAGCCCCAGCATTTT. The whole variable domain, filled in from reference TRBV5-6 and TRBJ1-5, reads DAGVTQSPTHLIKTRGQQVTLRCSPKSGHDTVSWYQQALGQGPQFIFQYYEEEERQRGNFPDRFSGHQFPNYSSELNVNALLLGDSALYLCASSLLQSNQPQHFGDGTRLSIL.

This clone was counted a few times. This chain connects TRBV9 to TRBJ1-4; 8 bases are a match to TRBD1. CDR1 and CDR2 from the germline V gene are SGDLS and YYNGEE. CDR3 length: 14 amino acids. V was pared by 2 bases and J by 8 bases, with 5 bases of the junction left unmatched. As DNA, the CDR3 is TGTGCCAGCAGCGTGGGCAGGGGGCGAGAAAAACTGTTTTTT. It translates to CASSVGRGREKLFF.

This clone has more than one count but fewer than ten. The chain has TRBV7-9 and TRBJ1-1; possibly TRBD1 for D (6 bases). Germline CDR1 and CDR2: SEHNR and FQNEAQ (reference sequence). The CDR3 has 15 amino acids. Trimming left V 3 bases short and J 0 bases short, with 11 bases between. In nucleotides, the CDR3 is TGTGCCAGCAGCTTTGTGGGGGCCTTGAACACTGAAGCTTTCTTT. Translating it yields CASSFVGALNTEAFF.